This entry concerns a single T cell receptor (beta chain). This specimen belongs to a study of T cells in lung cancer brain metastases. The wider study: Among the 20 to 25 patients, 15 to 18 reported tobacco use, median about 42 pack-years.

TCRdb's table, derived via immunoSEQ multiplex PCR, lists solely in-frame clones and lacks some. The sample lists a few thousand clones; around nine tenths were seen once. The CDR3 runs to 15 residues. CDR1 is MNHEY and CDR2 is SVGAGI in the germline V gene. The V gene lost 7 bases and the J gene lost 0 bases, with 15 bases spanning the gap. The chain uses TRBV6-5 and TRBJ1-2; D is ambiguous. Sequenced input: tumor tissue from the primary lung tumor. This TCR came from a man in his sixties or seventies with non-small cell lung cancer. The CDR3 reads CASTVRERANYGYTF. In DNA form, the CDR3 reads TGTGCCAGCACCGTAAGGGAGAGGGCTAACTATGGCTACACCTTC.